Following are 14 T cell receptor beta chains from one sample sequenced in a study of T cells in Graves' hyperthyroidism and ophthalmopathy. Researchers amplified the TCR beta CDR3 regions from RNA transcripts. First-round RT-PCR targeting the TCR CDR3 was performed with the HTBI primer set. Using its own MiXCR run on the multiplex PCR reads, TCRdb lists one record per CDR3 protein. The sample has hundreds of thousands of distinct CDR3 sequences, about 45% seen once. The sequenced sample was peripheral blood or thyroid tissue (not recorded which). These receptors came from an adult man with Graves' disease, either hyperthyroidism or ophthalmopathy (not recorded which).

This clonotype was detected a few times. The chain joins TRBV19 to TRBJ1-1, with D possibly being TRBD1 (5 bases). The CDR3 spans 13 residues. V was pared by 3 bases and J by 2 bases, with 7 bases between. Germline CDR1 reads LNHDA; CDR2 reads SQIVND (reference sequence). The CDR3: CASSMQGNTEAFF. As DNA, the CDR3 is TGTGCCAGTAGTATGCAGGGTAACACTGAAGCTTTCTTT.

The chain employs TRBV6-1 and TRBJ1-4, with 8 nucleotides matching TRBD1. Per germline, CDR1 MNHNS and CDR2 SASEGT. The CDR3 extends over 13 amino acids. V dropped 6 bases and J dropped 4; count of bases not matched to a gene: 1. DNA for the CDR3: TGTGCCAGCAGGGGACAGGATAATGAAAAACTGTTTTTT. Translating gives CASRGQDNEKLFF.

The chain recombines TRBV9 with TRBJ2-5; weak D call: TRBD2 (7 bases). CDR1 is SGDLS and CDR2 is YYNGEE in the germline V gene. Deletions cut 5 bases from V and 5 bases from J, with 22 bases between. The CDR3 totals 16 residues. In DNA, the CDR3 is TGTGCCAGCAGTAGGGGGGGGGACTACTGTCGGGAGACCCAGTACTTC. This gives the protein CASSRGGDYCRETQYF.

CDR3 sequence reads: CASSQGPGSNQPQHF. The CDR3 coding sequence is TGCGCCAGCAGCCAAGGTCCAGGTAGCAATCAGCCCCAGCATTTT. The V gene is TRBV4-1, the J gene TRBJ1-5, with unresolved D. From germline, CDR1 is MGHRA and CDR2 YSYEKL. CDR3 length: 15 amino acids. Trimming removed 1 base from V and 0 bases from J, with 7 bases in between.

This clonotype was counted a few times. V is TRBV7-8 and J is TRBJ1-4; no clear D gene. Trimming took 8 bases from V and 0 from J, leaving 16 bases between them. Per the germline V gene, CDR1 is SGHVS and CDR2 is FQNEAQ. The CDR3 is 16 amino acids. For the CDR3, the DNA is TGTGCCAGCTCACCACCTACAGATGCAACTAATGAAAAACTGTTTTTT. This sequence encodes CASSPPTDATNEKLFF.

The chain uses TRBV11-1 and TRBJ1-1; no definite D call. V was clipped by 5 bases and J by 11 bases, with 18 bases between them. The CDR3 runs to 13 residues. The germline gives CDR1 SGHAT, CDR2 FQDESV (reference sequence). This CDR3 reads CASSPGGDTPAFF. The CDR3 coding sequence is TGTGCCAGCAGCCCCGGTGGGGATACGCCGGCTTTCTTT.

V gene TRBV7-2 combines with J gene TRBJ2-7; possibly TRBD1 for D (6 bases). This CDR3 contains 13 residues. CDR1 and CDR2 (germline): SGHTA, FQGNSA. V lost 5 bases, J lost 6 bases, and 14 bases lay in between. The CDR3 nucleotides are TGTGCCAGCAGCCTAGGGGCAGGGGTCGAGCAGTACTTC. Amino acids: CASSLGAGVEQYF.

This rearrangement joins TRBV2 to TRBJ1-5; no firm D call. This CDR3 contains 14 residues. CDR1 and CDR2 (germline): SNHLY, FYNNEI. V dropped 7 bases and J dropped 6 bases, with 16 bases sitting between them. The CDR3 loop reads CASKSGNYSQPQHF. In nucleotides, the CDR3 is TGTGCCAGCAAGTCGGGAAACTATAGTCAGCCCCAGCATTTT.

The chain joins TRBV28 to TRBJ2-7, with a tentative D call TRBD2 (6 bases). This CDR3 has 14 amino acids. Germline assignment: CDR1 MDHEN and CDR2 SYDVKM. Trimming left V 3 bases short and J 5 bases short, with 14 bases between. The CDR3 here is CASSFAGLVHEQYF. As DNA, the CDR3 is TGTGCCAGCAGTTTCGCGGGGCTTGTCCACGAGCAGTACTTC.

On this clonotype: Since no conserved phenylalanine or tryptophan closes the CDR3, a read error is the likely cause. The genes are TRBV10-1 and TRBJ1-1; D perhaps matches TRBD1 (5 bases). The CDR3 covers 14 residues. The germline CDR1 and CDR2 sequences are WNHNN and SYGVQD (reference sequence). Deletions cut 5 bases from V and 0 bases from J, with 10 bases between. CDR3: CASSPGLMNTEAFL. The CDR3, as DNA: TGCGCCAGCAGTCCGGGACTTATGAACACTGAAGCTTTCCTT.

The sample holds many counts of this clonotype. The chain has TRBV10-3 and TRBJ2-7; TRBD1 matches 11 bases. CDR3 length: 15 amino acids. Unmatched junction bases numbered 5, after V lost 3 bases and J lost 4 bases. Germline lookup yields CDR1 ENHRY and CDR2 SYGVKD. The CDR3 reads CAISDGTGGSYEQYF. The CDR3 DNA follows: TGTGCCATCAGTGATGGGACAGGGGGATCGTACGAGCAGTACTTC.

V and J are TRBV10-3 and TRBJ2-7; 7 bases map to TRBD2. With V trimmed by 3 bases and J by 6 bases, 17 bases remained unmatched. Germline CDR1 ENHRY, CDR2 SYGVKD. The CDR3 is 17 amino acids. CDR3 region: CAISERRGGAQIGEQYF. The CDR3 DNA is TGTGCCATCAGTGAACGACGGGGAGGGGCACAGATTGGCGAGCAGTACTTC.

This clonotype appeared a few times. The rearrangement links TRBV13 to TRBJ1-1, with D maybe TRBD1 (5 bases). V was cut by 1 base and J by 0 bases, with 12 bases left in between. The germline V gene encodes CDR1 PRHDT and CDR2 FYEKMQ (reference sequence). The CDR3 sequence is 16 residues long. This chain's CDR3 is CASSLAGTFMNTEAFF. CDR3 nucleotides: TGTGCCAGCAGCTTAGCCGGGACGTTTATGAACACTGAAGCTTTCTTT.

This chain joins TRBV12-3 or TRBV12-4 and TRBJ1-2; no reliable D call. The CDR3 is 14 amino acids. V lost 2 bases and J 4 bases, leaving 11 bases between the germline ends. DNA for the CDR3: TGTGCCAGCAGTTTAACGGCTGAGGGCTATGGCTACACCTTC. Translation gives CASSLTAEGYGYTF.